A selection of T cell receptor beta chains follows, all from one sample in a study of regulatory T cells. The data were produced by immunoSEQ multiplex PCR, yet TCRdb's version contains in-frame clones alone and is incomplete. The data show tens of thousands of clones, over 90% seen once. The material sequenced was conventional CD4+ T cells sorted from blood. Receptors originate from a child aged 2-15 years with CD3G deficiency. Each CDR3 is given with its conserved first and last residue. D genes are given only for firm matches. Expanded clones are given a class, and other clones once, few, many or no size at all.

>TRBJ2-2|TRBD2|.|TRBV11-2
TGTGCCTCCCGACTAGCGGGATCTAGTACCGGGGAGCTGTTTTTT
CASRLAGSSTGELFF
>TRBJ2-7|TRBD2|.|TRBV28
TGTGCCAGCAGTCCGCACCGGGCGGGGGGCGACGAGCAGTACTTC
CASSPHRAGGDEQYF
>TRBJ2-7|.|once|TRBV5-1
TGCGCCAGCAGCTACGACACGGGAACCTACGAGCAGTACTTC
CASSYDTGTYEQYF
>TRBJ2-7|.|once|TRBV11-1
TGTGCCAGCAGCCCGGACGGAGTCTACGAGCAGTACTTC
CASSPDGVYEQYF
>TRBJ1-1|.|.|TRBV5-1
TGCGCCAGCGCCCGGCAGGGTGGGCCTGAAGCTTTCTTT
CASARQGGPEAFF
>TRBJ2-1|TRBD2|.|TRBV9
TGTGCCAGCAGCGTTGGGACTAGCGGATACAATGAGCAGTTCTTC
CASSVGTSGYNEQFF
>TRBJ2-7|TRBD2|.|TRBV19
TGTGCCAGTAGTATAGTCGGGGGGACTAGCGGGAGCGGCGAGCAGTACTTC
CASSIVGGTSGSGEQYF
>TRBJ1-2|.|.|TRBV6-1
TGTGCCAGCAATGGGGGGCTAGGTGGCTACACCTTC
CASNGGLGGYTF
>TRBJ2-5|TRBD2|.|TRBV28
TGTGCCAGCAGATCTCAGCGGGAGGGCCAGTACTTC
CASRSQREGQYF
>TRBJ2-3|TRBD1|.|TRBV6-1
TGTGCCAGCAGTGGCCGGACAGGGGATACGCAGTATTTT
CASSGRTGDTQYF
>TRBJ1-4|TRBD1|.|TRBV28
TGTGCCAGCAGTACCCCGGGACAGCCTAATGAAAAACTGTTTTTT
CASSTPGQPNEKLFF
>TRBJ2-7|TRBD1|.|TRBV27
TGTGCCAGCAGTGCCCAGGGGGTGGGGGAGCAGTACTTC
CASSAQGVGEQYF
>TRBJ1-1|TRBD1|.|TRBV28
TGTGCCAGCAGTCCCGGGACAGGGTTAATGAACACTGAAGCTTTCTTT
CASSPGTGLMNTEAFF
>TRBJ1-1|.|.|TRBV28
TGTGCCAGCAGTTTTGGGGGAAGGTACACTGAAGCTTTCTTT
CASSFGGRYTEAFF
>TRBJ2-5|.|.|TRBV6-1
TGTGCCAGCAGAAGCGACGGAGAGACCCAGTACTTC
CASRSDGETQYF
>TRBJ2-1|.|.|TRBV7-2
TGTGCCAGCAGCTTAGACCGAATCTACAATGAGCAGTTCTTC
CASSLDRIYNEQFF
>TRBJ2-6|TRBD1|.|TRBV19
TGTGCCAGTAGTACCGGGACCGCGACAGGGGGCGGATTTGGGGCCAACGTCCTGACTTTC
CASSTGTATGGGFGANVLTF
>TRBJ1-1|TRBD1|.|TRBV30
TGTGCCTGGAGTAGCCAGGGGGTCACTGAAGCTTTCTTT
CAWSSQGVTEAFF
>TRBJ2-2|TRBD2|.|TRBV7-6
TGTGCCAGCAGCTTAGGGGGATGGGGACTAGCAGTTGCGAACACCGGGGAGCTGTTTTTT
CASSLGGWGLAVANTGELFF
>TRBJ1-1|.|once|TRBV9
TGTGCCAGCAGCGAATCCGAGGGCAGCGTACTTAGAGCTTTCTTT
CASSESEGSVLRAFF
>TRBJ2-5|.|.|TRBV6-6
TGTGCCAGCAGTTACATGGAAGGGGCCCAGTACTTC
CASSYMEGAQYF
>TRBJ2-3|.|.|TRBV7-9
TGTGCCAGCAGCTGGGGGCTAGAAGCAGATACGCAGTATTTT
CASSWGLEADTQYF
>TRBJ2-7|.|once|TRBV10-3
TGTGCCATCAGTGAGTCAGGGTCATCCTACGAGCAGTACTTC
CAISESGSSYEQYF
>TRBJ1-5|.|.|TRBV6-1
TGTGCCAGCACAACTGTGTGGGGGTTCAATCAGCCCCAGCATTTT
CASTTVWGFNQPQHF
>TRBJ2-1|.|.|TRBV28
TGTGCCAGCAGTCGTCCGTTGACTGGAAGCAATGAGCAGTTCTTC
CASSRPLTGSNEQFF
>TRBJ2-7|TRBD1|.|TRBV28
TGTGCCAGCAGTTCCTCCGGGACAGGGGCCCCCGAGCAGTACTTC
CASSSSGTGAPEQYF
>TRBJ2-5|TRBD2|.|TRBV10-2
TGCGCCAGCAGTGAGACTAGCGGGGGACAAGAGACCCAGTACTTC
CASSETSGGQETQYF
>TRBJ2-3|.|.|TRBV28
TGTGCCAGCAGCTCAGGGGTAGGGGTGATCACAGATACGCAGTATTTT
CASSSGVGVITDTQYF
>TRBJ1-1|TRBD1|.|TRBV10-3
TGTGCCATCAGGGTAGACAGGGACACTGAAGCTTTCTTT
CAIRVDRDTEAFF
>TRBJ2-1|TRBD1|.|TRBV28
TGTGCCAGCAGTTTCCGGGACAGGGTCTTCTTC
CASSFRDRVFF
>TRBJ2-7|.|once|TRBV11-2
TGTGCCAGCAGCCCGAATGTGGGACGAAACTACAGGTCCTCCTACGAGCAGTACTTC
CASSPNVGRNYRSSYEQYF
>TRBJ2-7|.|once|TRBV11-2
TGTGCCAGCAGCTTAGACCCGGGCGGCTACGAGCAGTACTTC
CASSLDPGGYEQYF
>TRBJ1-5|.|once|TRBV28
TGTGCCAGCAGTTTTCGGTACGGGGCGCCGGGCAATCAGCCCCAGCATTTT
CASSFRYGAPGNQPQHF
>TRBJ2-3|TRBD1|.|TRBV5-1
TGCGCCAGCAGCTTACAGGGGCTACTCACAGATACGCAGTATTTT
CASSLQGLLTDTQYF
>TRBJ1-1|TRBD1|.|TRBV5-1
TGCGCCAGCAGGGCGACCGGGACAGCAAACACTGAAGCTTTCTTT
CASRATGTANTEAFF
>TRBJ2-7|.|few|TRBV6-6
TGTGCCAGCAGTTACACCCGGGACACTCCTCAGTACTTC
CASSYTRDTPQYF
>TRBJ2-7|.|once|TRBV11-2
TGTGCCAGCAGCTCGGGTCTTTCCTTGGGGGAGCAGTACTTC
CASSSGLSLGEQYF
>TRBJ2-7|TRBD2|.|TRBV5-1
TGCGCCAGCAGTCCGACTAGCTCGGACGAGCAGTACTTC
CASSPTSSDEQYF
>TRBJ2-1|TRBD2|.|TRBV13
TGTGCCAGCAGCTGGCGGACTAGCGGGAGGTATGATGAGCAGTTCTTC
CASSWRTSGRYDEQFF
>TRBJ2-3|TRBD1|once|TRBV28
TGTGCCAGCAGTACTCCCCGACCGGGACAGGGTATGGATACGCAGTATTTT
CASSTPRPGQGMDTQYF
>TRBJ2-1|.|once|TRBV7-9
TGTGCCAGCAGCTTAATTTGGGGAGGTGAGCAGTTCTTC
CASSLIWGGEQFF
>TRBJ2-7|TRBD2|.|TRBV9
TGTGCCAGCAGCGTAACAGGGCAGCGCCTCCGGGGGGGTGCCGAGCAGTACTTC
CASSVTGQRLRGGAEQYF
>TRBJ1-2|.|.|TRBV28
TGTGCCGCCCAGGGTGTTAACTATGGCTACACCTTC
CAAQGVNYGYTF
>TRBJ2-1|.|.|TRBV5-1
TGCGCCAGCAGCTTGTGGGGGGCCGGTCACAATGAGCAGTTCTTC
CASSLWGAGHNEQFF
>TRBJ2-1|.|.|TRBV7-9
TGTGCCAGCAGTTACGCCGGGACAACTTCCTACAATGAGCAGTTCTTC
CASSYAGTTSYNEQFF
>TRBJ2-7|.|.|TRBV21-1
TGTGCCAGCAGCAAACGACAGGACGGTTCCTACGAGCAGTACTTC
CASSKRQDGSYEQYF
>TRBJ2-2|.|.|TRBV19
TGTGCCAGTAGTATTGGACAGAACACCGGGGAGCTGTTTTTT
CASSIGQNTGELFF
>TRBJ2-7|.|.|TRBV28
TGTGCCAGCAGTTTAGACAGGAGGTACGAGCAGTACTTC
CASSLDRRYEQYF
>TRBJ2-4|TRBD1|.|TRBV28
TGTGCCAGCAGTTCCGTCGGGACAGGGCCCAACATTCAGTACTTC
CASSSVGTGPNIQYF
>TRBJ2-1|.|.|TRBV5-1
TGCGCCAGCAGCTTGGGAGGGATGGGCGAGCAGTTCTTC
CASSLGGMGEQFF
>TRBJ2-5|TRBD1|.|TRBV2
TGTGCCAGCAGTGACCCCCAGGGGGTCCAGGACCAAGAGACCCAGTACTTC
CASSDPQGVQDQETQYF